Presented here are 16 T cell receptor beta chains from one specimen sequenced in a study of blood T cells in healthy people across ages. A second PCR of about 7 to 11 cycles used a sample-barcoded 5' primer and a J-beta primer mix. TCRdb re-analysed the 5' RACE reads in MiXCR, keeping a single row per CDR3 protein. The repertoire includes about 570,000 distinct CDR3 sequences, 27% of them detected once, and approximately 17% sits in the top ten. Specimen: blood. All receptors derive from a woman in her 70s in good health.

The chain employs TRBV20-1 and TRBJ2-3; 12 bases match TRBD2. With V trimmed by 6 bases and J by 4 bases, 5 bases remained unmatched. Germline V gives CDR1 DFQATT, CDR2 SNEGSKA (reference sequence). The CDR3 is made up of 14 amino acids. CDR3 sequence (DNA): TGCAGTGCACTAGCGGGGGGTATCGCAGATACGCAGTATTTT. Translation gives CSALAGGIADTQYF.

The chain carries TRBV7-2 and TRBJ2-1; D uncertain. Germline V CDR1 and CDR2: SGHTA, FQGNSA. This CDR3 is built from 14 residues. V lost 1 base to trimming and J lost 4 bases, with 8 bases between them. CDR3 amino acids: CASSLVRSYNEQFF. The DNA of the CDR3 is TGTGCCAGCAGCTTAGTTAGGTCATACAATGAGCAGTTCTTC.

This clonotype was seen only a few times. The V and J genes are TRBV20-1 and TRBJ2-4; D gene ambiguous. Germline V gene sequence: CDR1 DFQATT, CDR2 SNEGSKA (reference sequence). The CDR3 spans 14 residues. Trimming removed 6 bases from V and 7 bases from J, with 19 bases in between. DNA for the CDR3: TGCAGTGCCCTAATCCCGGGCCCAAACAACATTCAGTACTTC. It yields the protein CSALIPGPNNIQYF.

This clonotype has a count of ten or more. The rearrangement uses TRBV7-6 and TRBJ2-5; TRBD2 agrees at 7 bases. The CDR3 length is 13 residues. V dropped 5 bases and J dropped 5; count of bases not matched to a gene: 5. From germline, CDR1 is SGHVS and CDR2 FNYEAQ. DNA of the CDR3: TGTGCCAGCAGCGCGAGGACTAGGGAGACCCAGTACTTC. This encodes CASSARTRETQYF.

This clonotype was recorded a few times. Since no conserved phenylalanine or tryptophan closes the CDR3, a read error is the likely cause. This chain uses TRBV29-1 with TRBJ2-1; 7 bases agree with TRBD2. CDR1 is SQVTM and CDR2 is ANQGSEA in the germline V gene. The ends lost 5 bases at V and 4 bases at J; junction bases unmatched: 5. This CDR3 is 13 amino acids long. CDR3 sequence (DNA): TGCAGCGTTCGGCTCGGGGGGTACAATGAGCAGTTCCTC. Translating gives CSVRLGGYNEQFL.

The gene calls are TRBV6-2 or TRBV6-3 and TRBJ2-5; 10 positions agree with TRBD2. Germline V gene data show CDR1 as MNHEY and CDR2 as SVGEGT. V shed 8 bases, J shed 5 bases, and the junction held 23 bases outside the gene matches. The CDR3 sequence is 19 residues long. The CDR3 loop reads CASGPSTSGFFRWMETQYF. As DNA, the CDR3 is TGTGCCAGCGGTCCCTCGACTAGCGGGTTTTTCCGGTGGATGGAGACCCAGTACTTC.

CDR3 sequence (DNA): TGCGCCAGCAGCTTGGTGGCAGGGAAGAGCTACGAGCAGTACTTC. This encodes CASSLVAGKSYEQYF. The rearrangement joins TRBV5-1 to TRBJ2-5; D possibly corresponds to TRBD1 (5 bases). The J call may be mistaken, given a closer DNA end match to TRBJ2-7. The CDR3 contains 15 residues. Germline V lookup: CDR1 SGHRS, CDR2 YFSETQ.

The sample holds a few counts of this clonotype. The chain couples TRBV7-2 to TRBJ2-3; unclear D gene. The V and J ends lost 3 bases and 5 bases respectively, with 3 bases between them. The CDR3 loop spans 11 amino acids. CDR1 and CDR2 from the germline V gene are SGHTA and FQGNSA. In DNA form, the CDR3 reads TGTGCCAGCAGCTTTCTAGATACGCAGTATTTT. Protein product: CASSFLDTQYF. Looking up the rest from reference TRBV7-2 and TRBJ2-3 gives the full variable domain: GAGVSQSPSNKVTEKGKDVELRCDPISGHTALYWYRQSLGQGLEFLIYFQGNSAPDKSGLPSDRFSAERTGGSVSTLTIQRTQQEDSAVYLCASSFLDTQYFGPGTRLTVL.

This clonotype was counted many times. The rearrangement links TRBV6-5 to TRBJ1-4; D not certain. The V end was cut by 2 bases, the J end by 0 bases, with 4 bases between. Germline V gives CDR1 MNHEY, CDR2 SVGAGI. This CDR3 has 14 residues. The chain's CDR3 is CASSYTATNEKLFF. The CDR3 bases are TGTGCCAGCAGTTACACTGCAACTAATGAAAAACTGTTTTTT.

The chain is built from TRBV25-1 and TRBJ2-5, with a tentative D call TRBD2 (5 bases). Germline-derived CDR1 and CDR2 are MGHDK and SYGVNS. V lost 3 bases, J lost 2 bases, and 16 bases lay in between. This CDR3 is built from 16 residues. The CDR3, as DNA: TGTGCCAGCAGTGAGGGTTGGAGCGGATCTCAAGAGACCCAGTACTTC. Its protein product is CASSEGWSGSQETQYF.

This clonotype was picked up a small number of times. The chain couples TRBV7-2 to TRBJ2-1, with TRBD1 as a possible D gene (6 bases). Germline CDR1 and CDR2: SGHTA and FQGNSA. With 5 bases removed from V and 0 bases from J, the gap between germline ends came to 14 bases. The CDR3 has 16 amino acids. The CDR3 loop is CASSPRQADSYNEQFF. In DNA form, the CDR3 reads TGTGCCAGCAGCCCCCGACAGGCCGACTCCTACAATGAGCAGTTCTTC.

This chain joins TRBV6-6 and TRBJ2-4; D is perhaps TRBD1 (5 bases). This CDR3 is 13 amino acids long. V was cut by 6 bases and J by 5 bases, with 11 bases left in between. Germline-derived CDR1 and CDR2 are MNHNY and SVGAGI (reference sequence). The chain's CDR3 is CASRETVENIQYF. Written as DNA, the CDR3 is TGTGCCAGCAGGGAGACAGTCGAAAACATTCAGTACTTC.

The V call is TRBV4-3, the J call TRBJ2-5; 8 bases line up with TRBD1. Germline V gene sequence: CDR1 LGHNA, CDR2 YSLEER. The CDR3 sequence is 13 residues long. Losses at the gene ends were 4 bases for V and 5 bases for J; bases not matched to a gene: 3. CDR3 loop: CASSLHRGETQYF. CDR3 coding DNA: TGCGCCAGCAGCCTTCACAGGGGGGAGACCCAGTACTTC.

The chain is built from TRBV4-1 and TRBJ1-1; D unclear. The V gene lost 1 base and the J gene lost 1 base, with 13 bases spanning the gap. The length of the CDR3 is 16 residues. Germline V gene data show CDR1 as MGHRA and CDR2 as YSYEKL. The CDR3 coding sequence is TGCGCCAGCAGCCAAGGAGGCCGTCGAGAGAACACTGAAGCTTTCTTT. Amino acids: CASSQGGRRENTEAFF.

The chain joins TRBV29-1 to TRBJ2-6, with TRBD2 as a possible D gene (5 bases). V lost 7 bases and J 3 bases, leaving 13 bases between the germline ends. The CDR3 length is 14 residues. Germline-derived CDR1 and CDR2 are SQVTM and ANQGSEA. CDR3: CSAKVTSGANVLTF. CDR3 in DNA: TGCAGCGCCAAGGTCACTAGTGGGGCCAACGTCCTGACTTTC.

This clonotype showed up just a few times. The rearrangement uses TRBV9 and TRBJ2-7, with 7 bases that match TRBD1. The germline gives CDR1 SGDLS, CDR2 YYNGEE. The CDR3 sequence is 14 residues long. V lost 5 bases, J lost 1 base, and 6 bases stayed unmatched. CDR3 sequence (DNA): TGTGCCAGCAGGACAGGGAAAGTGTCCTACGAGCAGTACTTC. Translating it yields CASRTGKVSYEQYF.